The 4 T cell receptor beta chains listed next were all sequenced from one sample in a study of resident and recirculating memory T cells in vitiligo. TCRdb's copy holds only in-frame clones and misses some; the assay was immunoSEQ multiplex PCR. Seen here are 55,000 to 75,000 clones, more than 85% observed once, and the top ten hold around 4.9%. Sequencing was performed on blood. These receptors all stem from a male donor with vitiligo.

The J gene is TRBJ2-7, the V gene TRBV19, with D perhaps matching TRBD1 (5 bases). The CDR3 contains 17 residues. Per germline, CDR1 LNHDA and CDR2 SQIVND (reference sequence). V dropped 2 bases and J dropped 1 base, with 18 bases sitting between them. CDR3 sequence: CASSIKSGESGSYEQYF. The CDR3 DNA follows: TGTGCCAGTAGTATAAAAAGTGGGGAATCAGGGTCCTACGAGCAGTACTTC.

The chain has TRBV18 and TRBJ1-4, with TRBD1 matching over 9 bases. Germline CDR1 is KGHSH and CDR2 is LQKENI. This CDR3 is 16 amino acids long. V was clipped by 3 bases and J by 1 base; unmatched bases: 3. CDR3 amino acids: CASSPGQGGTNEKLFF. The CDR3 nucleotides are TGTGCCAGCTCACCGGGACAGGGAGGAACTAATGAAAAACTGTTTTTT.

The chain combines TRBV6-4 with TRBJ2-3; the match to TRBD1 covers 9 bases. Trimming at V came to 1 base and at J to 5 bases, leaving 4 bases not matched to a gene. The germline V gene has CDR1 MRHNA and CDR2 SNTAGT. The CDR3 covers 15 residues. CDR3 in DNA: TGTGCCAGCAGTGACTACACAGGGGGCGTAGATACGCAGTATTTT. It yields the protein CASSDYTGGVDTQYF.

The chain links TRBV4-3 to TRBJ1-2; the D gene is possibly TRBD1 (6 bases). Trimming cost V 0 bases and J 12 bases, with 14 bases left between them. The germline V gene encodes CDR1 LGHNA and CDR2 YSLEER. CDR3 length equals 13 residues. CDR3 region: CASSQDVTGPDTF. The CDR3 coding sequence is TGCGCCAGCAGCCAAGATGTCACAGGGCCAGACACCTTC.